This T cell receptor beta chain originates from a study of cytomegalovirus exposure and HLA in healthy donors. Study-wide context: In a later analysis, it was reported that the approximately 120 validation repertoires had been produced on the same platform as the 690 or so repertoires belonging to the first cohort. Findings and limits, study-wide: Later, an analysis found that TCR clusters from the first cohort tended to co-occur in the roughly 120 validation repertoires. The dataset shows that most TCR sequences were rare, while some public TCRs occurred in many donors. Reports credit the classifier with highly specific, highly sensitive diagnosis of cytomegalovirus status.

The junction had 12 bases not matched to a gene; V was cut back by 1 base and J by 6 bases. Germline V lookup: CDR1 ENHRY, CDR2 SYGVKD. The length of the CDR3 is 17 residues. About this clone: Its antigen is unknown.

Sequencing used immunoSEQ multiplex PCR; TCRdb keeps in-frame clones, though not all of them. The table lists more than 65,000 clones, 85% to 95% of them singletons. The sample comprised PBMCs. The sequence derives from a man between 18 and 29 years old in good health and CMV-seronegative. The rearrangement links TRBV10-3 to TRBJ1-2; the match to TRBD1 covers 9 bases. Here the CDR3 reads CAISEYETQTGGNGYTF. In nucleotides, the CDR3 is TGTGCCATCAGTGAGTACGAAACCCAGACAGGGGGTAATGGCTACACCTTC.